What follows is one T cell receptor (beta chain) and its context. Researchers ran the PCR with 60 Vbeta and 13 Jbeta primers. The data were produced by immunoSEQ multiplex PCR, yet TCRdb's version contains in-frame clones alone and is incomplete. The repertoire shows 100,000 to 150,000 clones; the top ten hold 1.5% to 2%. This CDR3 comprises 15 residues. Germline values: CDR1 SGHNT, CDR2 YYREEE (reference sequence). V lost 3 bases and J 3 bases, leaving 13 bases between the germline ends. This sample was included in a study of cytomegalovirus exposure and HLA in healthy donors. The chain uses TRBV5-4 and TRBJ2-1; TRBD2 might be the D (6 bases). The TCR comes from a woman aged 40 to 49 in good health and CMV-seropositive. The sequenced sample consisted of PBMCs. CDR3 coding DNA: TGTGCCAGCAGCTCGGGGACTGGGGACTACAATGAGCAGTTCTTC. Its translation is CASSSGTGDYNEQFF.